This TCR beta chain was identified during a study of CD8 T cells in ankylosing spondylitis. Findings and limits, study-wide: Among TCR beta sequences, a motif of eight highly homologous variants appeared characteristic of ankylosing spondylitis blood.

One entry per CDR3 protein results from TCRdb running MiXCR on the 5' RACE reads. The sample consists of roughly 670,000 distinct CDR3 sequences, around a fifth of them appearing once. V was trimmed by 5 bases and J by 11 bases, leaving 21 bases between them. This CDR3 is built from 15 residues. The sample holds a few counts of this clonotype. Its antigen remains unidentified. This rearrangement joins TRBV12-3 or TRBV12-4 to TRBJ1-4; no clear D. The sequenced material came from blood, either unsorted or a sorted T cell fraction (not recorded which). The origin of this receptor is a male donor with ankylosing spondylitis. The CDR3 sequence is CASSPFWRQSDKLFF. The CDR3 DNA follows: TGTGCCAGCAGTCCTTTCTGGAGGCAGTCTGACAAACTGTTTTTT.